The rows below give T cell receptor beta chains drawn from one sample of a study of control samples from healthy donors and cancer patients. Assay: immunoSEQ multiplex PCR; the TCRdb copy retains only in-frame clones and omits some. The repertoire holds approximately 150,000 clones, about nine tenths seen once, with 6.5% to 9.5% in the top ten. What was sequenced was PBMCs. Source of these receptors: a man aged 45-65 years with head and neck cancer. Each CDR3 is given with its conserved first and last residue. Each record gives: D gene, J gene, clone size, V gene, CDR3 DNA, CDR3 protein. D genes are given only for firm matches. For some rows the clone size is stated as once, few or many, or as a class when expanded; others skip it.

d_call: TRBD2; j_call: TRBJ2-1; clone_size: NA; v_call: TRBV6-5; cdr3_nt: TGTGCCAGCAGGGTAGCGGGAGGAGGGGATGAGCAGTTCTTC; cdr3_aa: CASRVAGGGDEQFF
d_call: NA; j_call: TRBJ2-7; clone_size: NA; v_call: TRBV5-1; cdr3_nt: TGCGCCAGCAGCTTGGGAACAGCGACTCCCTACGAGCAGTACTTC; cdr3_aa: CASSLGTATPYEQYF
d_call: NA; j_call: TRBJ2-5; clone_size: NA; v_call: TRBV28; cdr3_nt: TGTGCCAGCAGTCCTCAAGAGACCCAGTACTTC; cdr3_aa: CASSPQETQYF
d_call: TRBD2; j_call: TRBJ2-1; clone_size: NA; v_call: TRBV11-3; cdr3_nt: TGTGCCAGCAGCTTAGTGGGCGGGAGCGGAGATGAGCAGTTCTTC; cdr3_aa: CASSLVGGSGDEQFF
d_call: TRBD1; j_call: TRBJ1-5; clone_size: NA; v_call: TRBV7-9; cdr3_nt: TGTGCCAGCAGCTCAGGCGGACAGGGTAGTCAGCCCCAGCATTTT; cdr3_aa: CASSSGGQGSQPQHF
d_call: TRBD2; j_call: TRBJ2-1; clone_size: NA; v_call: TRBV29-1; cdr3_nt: TGCAGCGCCGAAGGGGGCACTAGCGGGGACTATGAGCAGTTCTTC; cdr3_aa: CSAEGGTSGDYEQFF
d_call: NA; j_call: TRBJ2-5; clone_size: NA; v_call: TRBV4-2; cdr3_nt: TGTGCCAGCAGCTCGGGACATACGTTACAAGAGACCCAGTACTTC; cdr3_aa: CASSSGHTLQETQYF
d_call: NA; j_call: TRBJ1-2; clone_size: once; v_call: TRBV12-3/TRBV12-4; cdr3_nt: TGTGCCAGCAGCCCAGGACATAACTATGGCTACACCTTC; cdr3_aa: CASSPGHNYGYTF
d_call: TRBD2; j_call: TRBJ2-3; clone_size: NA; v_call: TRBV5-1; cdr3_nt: TGCGCCAGCAGCTTGGGGACTAGCGGGAGTGGGGCAGATACGCAGTATTTT; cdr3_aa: CASSLGTSGSGADTQYF
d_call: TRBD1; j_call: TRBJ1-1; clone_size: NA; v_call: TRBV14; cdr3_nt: TGTGCCAGCAGCCTGGGACAGCAGAACACTGAAGCTTTCTTT; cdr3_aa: CASSLGQQNTEAFF
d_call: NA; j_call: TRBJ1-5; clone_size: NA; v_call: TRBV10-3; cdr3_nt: TGTGCCATCAGTGAACCCCCAGGTTTGGACGGACGGAACAATCAGCCCCAGCATTTT; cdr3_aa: CAISEPPGLDGRNNQPQHF
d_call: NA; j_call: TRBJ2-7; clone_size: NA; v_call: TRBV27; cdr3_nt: TGTGCCAGCAGTCCCCAGGGGGGCAGAGAGCAGTACTTC; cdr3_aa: CASSPQGGREQYF
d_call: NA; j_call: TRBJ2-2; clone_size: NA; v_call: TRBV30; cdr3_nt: TGTGCCTGGAGTCCCACGAACACCGGGGAGCTGTTTTTT; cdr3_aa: CAWSPTNTGELFF
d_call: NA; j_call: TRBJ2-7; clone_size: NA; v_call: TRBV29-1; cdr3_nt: TGCAGCGTGCTCTCCCGCGTAGGCTCCTACGAGCAGTACTTC; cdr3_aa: CSVLSRVGSYEQYF
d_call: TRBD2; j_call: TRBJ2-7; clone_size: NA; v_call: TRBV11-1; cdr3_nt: TGTGCCACCAGCGGGAGTGGGTACGAGCAGTACTTC; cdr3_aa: CATSGSGYEQYF
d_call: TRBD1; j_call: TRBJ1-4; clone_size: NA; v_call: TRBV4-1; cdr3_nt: TGCGCCAGCAGCCGTGGGACAGGAAATGAAAAACTGTTTTTT; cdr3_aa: CASSRGTGNEKLFF
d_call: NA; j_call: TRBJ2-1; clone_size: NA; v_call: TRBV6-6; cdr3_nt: TGTGCCAGCAGTTCTCCCGCGGGGAATGAGCAGTTCTTC; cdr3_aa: CASSSPAGNEQFF
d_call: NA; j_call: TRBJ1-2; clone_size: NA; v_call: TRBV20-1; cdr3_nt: TGCAGTGCTAGATGGGGTGGCTACACCTTC; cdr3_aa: CSARWGGYTF
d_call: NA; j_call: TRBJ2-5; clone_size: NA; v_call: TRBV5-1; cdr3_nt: TGCGCCAGCAGCTTGGTTCGGGGTGGCCGCCAAGAGACCCAGTACTTC; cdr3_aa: CASSLVRGGRQETQYF
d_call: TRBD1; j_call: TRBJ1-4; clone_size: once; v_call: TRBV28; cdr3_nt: TGTGCCAGCATGGGACAGGGGGGGATTCTTAATGAAAAACTGTTTTTT; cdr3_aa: CASMGQGGILNEKLFF
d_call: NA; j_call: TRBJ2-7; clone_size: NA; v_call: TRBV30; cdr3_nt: TGTGCCTGGAGTGAGTCCTACGAGCAGTACTTC; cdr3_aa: CAWSESYEQYF
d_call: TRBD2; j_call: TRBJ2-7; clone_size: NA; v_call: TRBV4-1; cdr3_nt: TGCGCCAGCAGCCAAGATGGGCGGGAGGGCTACGAGCAGTACTTC; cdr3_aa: CASSQDGREGYEQYF
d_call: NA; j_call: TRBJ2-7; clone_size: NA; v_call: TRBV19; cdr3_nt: TGTGCCAGTAGTATCAGGGAGATTAAAAACGAGCAGTACTTC; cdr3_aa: CASSIREIKNEQYF
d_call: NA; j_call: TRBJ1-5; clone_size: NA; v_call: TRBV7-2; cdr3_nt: TGTGCCAGCAGCTTAGCGGAGGGTCGGAATCAGCCCCAGCATTTT; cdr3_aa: CASSLAEGRNQPQHF
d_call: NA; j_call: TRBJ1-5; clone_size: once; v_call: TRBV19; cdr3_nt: TGTGCCAGTAGTATCTCCCACGTCCGGCCCGATCAGCCCCAGCATTTT; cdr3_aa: CASSISHVRPDQPQHF
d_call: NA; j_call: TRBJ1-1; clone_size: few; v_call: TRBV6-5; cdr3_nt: TGTGCCAGCAGTTACGATGGCGTATTAAACACTGAAGCTTTCTTT; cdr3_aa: CASSYDGVLNTEAFF
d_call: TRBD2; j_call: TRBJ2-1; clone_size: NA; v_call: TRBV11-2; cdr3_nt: TGTGCCAGCAGCTTTGCTAGCGGGGTGTACAATGAGCAGTTCTTC; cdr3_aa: CASSFASGVYNEQFF
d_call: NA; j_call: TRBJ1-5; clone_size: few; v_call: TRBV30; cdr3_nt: TGTGCCTGGACCCCGGGGGCTTCGAGCAATCAGCCCCAGCATTTT; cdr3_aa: CAWTPGASSNQPQHF
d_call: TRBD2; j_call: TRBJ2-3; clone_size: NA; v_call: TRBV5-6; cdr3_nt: TGTGCCAGCAGCTTGGGACTAGCGGGGTATACGCAGTATTTT; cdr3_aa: CASSLGLAGYTQYF
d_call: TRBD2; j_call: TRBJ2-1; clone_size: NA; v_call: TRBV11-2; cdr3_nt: TGTGCCAGCAGCTCAATCGGACTAGCGGGAGGGAATGAGCAGTTCTTC; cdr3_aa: CASSSIGLAGGNEQFF
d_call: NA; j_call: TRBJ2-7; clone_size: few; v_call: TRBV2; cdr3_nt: TGTGCCGCCTCAGTGTCAGCCAACTACGAGCAGTACTTC; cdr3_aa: CAASVSANYEQYF
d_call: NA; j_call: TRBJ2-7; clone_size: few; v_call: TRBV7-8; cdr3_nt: TGTGCCAGCAGCTTAGTTCAGGGTCCCTCCTACGAGCAGTACTTC; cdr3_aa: CASSLVQGPSYEQYF